A selection of T cell receptor beta chains follows, all from one sample in a study of blood T cell repertoires in COVID-19. The table came from immunoSEQ multiplex PCR; TCRdb's copy has only in-frame clones and leaves some out. The table has over 100,000 clones, 80% to 90% seen once. The sample taken for sequencing was peripheral blood. Receptor source: a man aged 40-50 years with acute or convalescent COVID-19. CDR3s include the opening cysteine and the closing phenylalanine or tryptophan. The D gene is left open where the match is weak. For some rows the clone size is stated as once, few or many, or as a class when expanded; others skip it.

J | size | V | D | CDR3 | DNA
TRBJ2-1 | NA | TRBV7-8 | TRBD2 | CAIHKGAGGWYEQFF | TGTGCCATCCACAAGGGAGCGGGGGGATGGTATGAGCAGTTCTTC
TRBJ1-1 | NA | TRBV6-2/TRBV6-3 | TRBD1 | CASSPRQGAYTEAFF | TGTGCCAGCAGTCCACGACAGGGGGCGTACACTGAAGCTTTCTTT
TRBJ2-7 | NA | TRBV15 | TRBD1 | CATRQGQGFYEQYF | TGTGCCACCAGGCAGGGACAGGGGTTCTACGAGCAGTACTTC
TRBJ2-7 | few | TRBV7-2 | NA | CASSLYSGYEQYF | TGTGCCAGCAGCTTATACAGTGGATACGAGCAGTACTTC
TRBJ1-4 | few | TRBV27 | NA | CASSQRGFYEKLFF | TGTGCCAGCAGTCAAAGAGGATTTTATGAAAAACTGTTTTTT
TRBJ2-3 | NA | TRBV6-5 | TRBD2 | CASWGTSGIAYTQYF | TGTGCCAGCTGGGGGACTAGCGGGATCGCATATACGCAGTATTTT
TRBJ2-5 | NA | TRBV5-1 | TRBD1 | CASSLTGGSETQYF | TGCGCCAGCAGCCTCACAGGGGGCTCGGAGACCCAGTACTTC
TRBJ2-7 | NA | TRBV21-1 | NA | CASSGTSGGNFYEQYF | TGTGCCTCCTCCGGGACTAGCGGGGGCAATTTCTACGAGCAGTACTTC
TRBJ2-3 | NA | TRBV5-8 | TRBD2 | CASSLYGGRAVDTQYF | TGTGCCAGCAGCTTGTACGGCGGGAGGGCCGTAGATACGCAGTATTTT
TRBJ2-2 | NA | TRBV18 | TRBD2 | CASSPPVGGGASGELFF | TGTGCCAGCTCACCGCCCGTCGGCGGGGGGGCAAGCGGGGAGCTGTTTTTT
TRBJ1-1 | NA | TRBV18 | NA | CASSPDSITEAFF | TGTGCCAGCTCACCTGACTCCATCACTGAAGCTTTCTTT
TRBJ2-4 | NA | TRBV7-8 | NA | CASSLDSPGIQYF | TGTGCCAGCAGCTTAGACTCCCCGGGGATTCAGTACTTC
TRBJ1-5 | NA | TRBV6-5 | TRBD1 | CASRSDRGNQPQHF | TGTGCCAGCAGATCGGACAGGGGGAATCAGCCCCAGCATTTT
TRBJ1-2 | NA | TRBV11-2 | NA | CASSLGWGLTTHNYGYTF | TGTGCCAGCAGCTTAGGCTGGGGGCTTACCACACACAACTATGGCTACACCTTC
TRBJ2-3 | NA | TRBV9 | TRBD1 | CASSSRTGSSSTDTQYF | TGTGCCAGCAGCTCGCGGACAGGCTCTAGCTCCACAGATACGCAGTATTTT
TRBJ2-7 | NA | TRBV9 | NA | CASSVGWATYEQYF | TGTGCCAGCAGCGTAGGCTGGGCCACCTACGAGCAGTACTTC
TRBJ1-1 | NA | TRBV29-1 | NA | CSVEDYGDLTEAFF | TGCAGCGTTGAAGATTACGGGGATTTGACTGAAGCTTTCTTT
TRBJ1-5 | NA | TRBV28 | NA | CASSSSGQPQHF | TGTGCCAGCAGCTCCTCGGGTCAGCCCCAGCATTTT
TRBJ1-6 | NA | TRBV7-9 | TRBD1 | CASSQRQGRNNSPLHF | TGTGCCAGCAGCCAGCGACAGGGTCGGAACAATTCACCCCTCCACTTT
TRBJ2-5 | once | TRBV11-3 | NA | CASSLLPRETQYF | TGTGCCAGCAGCTTACTCCCCAGGGAGACCCAGTACTTC
TRBJ1-1 | NA | TRBV28 | NA | CASSLQGNTEAFF | TGTGCCAGCAGTTTACAGGGGAACACTGAAGCTTTCTTT
TRBJ2-7 | NA | TRBV6-5 | TRBD2 | CASTKAGGSYEQYF | TGTGCCAGCACCAAAGCGGGAGGCTCCTACGAGCAGTACTTC
TRBJ1-2 | NA | TRBV7-2 | NA | CASSSGVGYYGYTF | TGTGCCAGCAGTTCAGGGGTGGGCTACTATGGCTACACCTTC
TRBJ1-1 | NA | TRBV11-2 | TRBD1 | CASSWTPSGTGALEAFF | TGTGCCAGCAGCTGGACGCCGTCCGGGACAGGGGCCCTTGAAGCTTTCTTT
TRBJ2-5 | NA | TRBV5-1 | NA | CASSLDRGHRETQYF | TGCGCCAGCAGCCTGGACCGGGGACATCGGGAGACCCAGTACTTC
TRBJ1-4 | few | TRBV3-1/TRBV3-2 | NA | CASSLRGASGEKLFF | TGTGCCAGCAGCCTCCGGGGGGCGTCGGGCGAAAAACTGTTTTTT
TRBJ2-2 | few | TRBV30 | TRBD1 | CAGTGQPNTGELFF | TGTGCCGGGACGGGACAGCCGAACACCGGGGAGCTGTTTTTT
TRBJ2-1 | NA | TRBV7-2 | TRBD1 | CASSVNGQGYNEQFF | TGTGCCAGCAGCGTTAACGGACAGGGATACAATGAGCAGTTCTTC
TRBJ2-3 | NA | TRBV7-9 | NA | CASSSSPRTQYF | TGTGCCAGCAGCTCCTCCCCTCGTACGCAGTATTTT
TRBJ2-1 | NA | TRBV29-1 | NA | CSVGGVGGGDYNEQFF | TGCAGCGTTGGGGGTGTAGGGGGCGGGGACTACAATGAGCAGTTCTTC
TRBJ2-1 | NA | TRBV15 | TRBD1 | CATSRRTGVNNEQFF | TGTGCCACCAGCAGGAGGACAGGGGTCAACAATGAGCAGTTCTTC
TRBJ1-5 | once | TRBV12-3/TRBV12-4 | NA | CASSLTRHQPQHF | TGTGCCAGCAGTTTGACGAGGCATCAGCCCCAGCATTTT
TRBJ2-3 | NA | TRBV5-1 | TRBD2 | CASSLGTSANTQYF | TGCGCCAGCAGCCTGGGGACTAGCGCGAATACGCAGTATTTT
TRBJ1-6 | NA | TRBV6-5 | NA | CASAGAADSPLHF | TGTGCCAGCGCCGGTGCGGCGGATTCACCCCTCCACTTT
TRBJ2-3 | NA | TRBV28 | NA | CASSKLRDTQYF | TGTGCCAGCAGTAAACTACGAGATACGCAGTATTTT
TRBJ2-2 | NA | TRBV20-1 | TRBD1 | CSASPGQGIPGELFF | TGCAGTGCTAGTCCGGGACAGGGGATACCCGGGGAGCTGTTTTTT
TRBJ1-6 | once | TRBV18 | NA | CASSPEGNSPLHF | TGTGCCAGCTCACCAGAGGGTAATTCACCCCTCCACTTT
TRBJ1-1 | NA | TRBV7-2 | TRBD1 | CASSPTGVGTEAFF | TGTGCCAGCAGCCCTACAGGGGTAGGCACTGAAGCTTTCTTT
TRBJ2-5 | NA | TRBV14 | TRBD2 | CASSLAGVTETQYF | TGTGCCAGCAGCCTAGCGGGAGTAACAGAGACCCAGTACTTC
TRBJ1-2 | once | TRBV12-3/TRBV12-4 | TRBD1 | CASRATGRFGYTF | TGTGCCAGCAGAGCGACAGGGAGGTTTGGCTACACCTTC
TRBJ1-1 | NA | TRBV28 | NA | CASSLPGSNTEAFF | TGTGCCAGCAGTTTACCCGGGTCGAACACTGAAGCTTTCTTT
TRBJ2-6 | NA | TRBV19 | NA | CASTFQGTGANVLTF | TGTGCCAGTACCTTCCAGGGGACTGGGGCCAACGTCCTGACTTTC
TRBJ1-2 | once | TRBV7-9 | NA | CASSHDSNYGYTF | TGTGCCAGCAGCCACGACAGTAACTATGGCTACACCTTC
TRBJ1-4 | NA | TRBV21-1 | NA | CASSKRRGRAEKLFF | TGTGCCAGCAGCAAGAGAAGGGGCCGGGCTGAAAAACTGTTTTTT
TRBJ2-3 | NA | TRBV18 | TRBD2 | CASSRGGGAVDTQYF | TGTGCCAGCTCACGAGGCGGGGGGGCCGTAGATACGCAGTATTTT
TRBJ2-7 | NA | TRBV5-1 | NA | CASSPLGEQYF | TGCGCCAGCAGCCCCCTCGGCGAGCAGTACTTC
TRBJ2-7 | NA | TRBV6-5 | TRBD2 | CASSFRLANEQYF | TGTGCCAGCAGTTTCCGACTAGCTAACGAGCAGTACTTC
TRBJ2-3 | NA | TRBV29-1 | TRBD2 | CSVDSGLAGGPAADTQYF | TGCAGCGTTGATTCGGGACTAGCGGGAGGCCCCGCGGCAGATACGCAGTATTTT
TRBJ2-7 | NA | TRBV12-3/TRBV12-4 | NA | CASSFSGAYEQYF | TGTGCCAGCAGTTTTAGCGGAGCGTACGAGCAGTACTTC
TRBJ2-7 | NA | TRBV2 | TRBD1 | CASTGTGGGYEQYF | TGTGCCAGCACAGGGACAGGGGGCGGTTACGAGCAGTACTTC
TRBJ2-3 | once | TRBV3-1/TRBV3-2 | TRBD2 | CASSHLAGGPTDTQYF | TGTGCCAGCAGCCACTTAGCGGGGGGGCCCACAGATACGCAGTATTTT
TRBJ2-2 | NA | TRBV6-5 | TRBD2 | CASNGLADNTGELFF | TGTGCCAGCAACGGCCTAGCGGATAACACCGGGGAGCTGTTTTTT
TRBJ2-7 | NA | TRBV19 | TRBD1 | CASSIFGQANEQYF | TGTGCCAGTAGTATATTCGGACAGGCCAACGAGCAGTACTTC